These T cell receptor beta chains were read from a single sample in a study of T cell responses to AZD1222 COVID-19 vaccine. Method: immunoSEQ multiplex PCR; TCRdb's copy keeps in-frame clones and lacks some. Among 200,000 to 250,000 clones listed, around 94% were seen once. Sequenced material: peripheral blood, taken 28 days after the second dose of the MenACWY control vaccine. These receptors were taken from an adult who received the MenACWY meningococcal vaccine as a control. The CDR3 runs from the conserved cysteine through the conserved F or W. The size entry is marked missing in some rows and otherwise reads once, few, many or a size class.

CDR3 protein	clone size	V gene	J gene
CASSVDQGQGATYEQYF	once	TRBV9	TRBJ2-7
CAWSATDVMNTEAFF	-	TRBV30	TRBJ1-1
CASSLEFGQVLSGANVLTF	-	TRBV5-4	TRBJ2-6
CASRVQSGYTF	-	TRBV25-1	TRBJ1-2
CASSSISAPTSGNTIYF	-	TRBV27	TRBJ1-3
CASSYMGPGYGYTF	-	TRBV6-2/TRBV6-3	TRBJ1-2
CAWSVLGTGGVGTGNTIYF	-	TRBV30	TRBJ1-3
CSAPSGYEQYF	-	TRBV20-1	TRBJ2-7
CASSVGPRPTGELFF	-	TRBV9	TRBJ2-2
CASSLGAGGHNEQFF	-	TRBV5-4	TRBJ2-1
CASSFQSPNQPQHF	-	TRBV28	TRBJ1-5
CAMRRGVVVTAKNIQYF	-	TRBV6-4	TRBJ2-4
CASSIGPAIAKVNQPQHF	-	TRBV19	TRBJ1-5
CASSRQGVPYEQYF	-	TRBV28	TRBJ2-7
CASSAQGAENSPLHF	-	TRBV2	TRBJ1-6
CASSQDLQTGRGYQPQHF	once	TRBV4-1	TRBJ1-5
CASSLGGQRQPQHF	-	TRBV5-6	TRBJ1-5
CASSSPPGNTGELFF	-	TRBV5-4	TRBJ2-2
CASSPGVTYEQYF	-	TRBV9	TRBJ2-7
CASSQDPGGPDNEQFF	-	TRBV3-1/TRBV3-2	TRBJ2-1
CASSSRDRGHFWGTGELFF	-	TRBV27	TRBJ2-2
CASSDSGVSSYNEQFF	-	TRBV3-1/TRBV3-2	TRBJ2-1
CASSPGVAYGYTF	-	TRBV12-3/TRBV12-4	TRBJ1-2
CASSFVTSGGADEQFF	-	TRBV7-3	TRBJ2-1
CASRSGGAGTDTQYF	-	TRBV19	TRBJ2-3
CSVGTEGTEAFF	-	TRBV29-1	TRBJ1-1
CASSLGQNNSPLHF	-	TRBV5-4	TRBJ1-6
CASRRSGTNTGELFF	-	TRBV5-8	TRBJ2-2
CASSFGQDTEAFF	-	TRBV5-8	TRBJ1-1
CASSLDGAREKLFF	few	TRBV7-2	TRBJ1-4
CASSPMSALNTEAFF	many	TRBV14	TRBJ1-1
CASSVGGQHYEQYF	-	TRBV9	TRBJ2-7
CASSLDRVVDEQFF	once	TRBV7-2	TRBJ2-1
CASSQADRVADEQYF	-	TRBV4-2	TRBJ2-7
CASKGQGISGANVLTF	-	TRBV19	TRBJ2-6
CASSVVGEGLEEKLFF	-	TRBV9	TRBJ1-4
CSVGQPNYGYTF	-	TRBV29-1	TRBJ1-2
CASSSDQGPGYTF	-	TRBV5-1	TRBJ1-2
CASSPRTGNQPQHF	-	TRBV7-2	TRBJ1-5
CASGRGLSYTF	once	TRBV12-3/TRBV12-4	TRBJ1-2
CASSPAGNEQFF	-	TRBV6-5	TRBJ2-1
CAWSVQGDSPLHF	-	TRBV30	TRBJ1-6
CASRGREKLFF	-	TRBV28	TRBJ1-4
CAGARRTGGPYGYTF	-	TRBV5-4	TRBJ1-2
CASSTASGRINNEQFF	-	TRBV28	TRBJ2-1
CATSRELPTGSDQPQHF	-	TRBV15	TRBJ1-5
CASSQFHDRLPSYEQYF	-	TRBV23-1	TRBJ2-7
CASSFGGRGTYEQYF	-	TRBV5-6	TRBJ2-7
CASSLRQGQPQHF	-	TRBV7-2	TRBJ1-5
CASSLSTYEQYF	-	TRBV5-4	TRBJ2-7
CASSPQGQGDQGEKLFF	-	TRBV18	TRBJ1-4
CASNRLAGGPDEQFF	-	TRBV19	TRBJ2-1
CASSFLQGADYEQYF	-	TRBV5-1	TRBJ2-7
CASSLKTNTIYF	-	TRBV7-8	TRBJ1-3
CASSAGTSGNNEQFF	-	TRBV9	TRBJ2-1
CASSIGQENEKLFF	once	TRBV19	TRBJ1-4
CAIRDSLKNIQYF	once	TRBV6-5	TRBJ2-4
CASSLSGTNSPLHF	-	TRBV5-1	TRBJ1-6